This T cell receptor beta chain is drawn from a study of blood T cell repertoires in COVID-19. Study summary: The cDNA or gDNA used as material had been derived from T cells, B-cell-depleted T cells, or PBMCs.

Per the germline V gene, CDR1 is SGHTA and CDR2 is FQGNSA. The CDR3 is 14 amino acids. The V gene lost 8 bases and the J gene lost 0 bases, with 14 bases spanning the gap. Clones were read by immunoSEQ multiplex PCR, and TCRdb kept only the in-frame ones, dropping some. Of roughly 500,000 clones in the sample, approximately 87% were seen once. This chain links TRBV7-2 with TRBJ2-7, with D hard to call. The receptor comes from a woman in her thirties or forties who had recovered from COVID-19. Material for sequencing was PBMCs or T cells enriched from blood (not recorded which). The DNA for the CDR3 is TGTGCCAGCCGCCCCTCGCTTAGCTCCTACGAGCAGTACTTC. This sequence encodes CASRPSLSSYEQYF.